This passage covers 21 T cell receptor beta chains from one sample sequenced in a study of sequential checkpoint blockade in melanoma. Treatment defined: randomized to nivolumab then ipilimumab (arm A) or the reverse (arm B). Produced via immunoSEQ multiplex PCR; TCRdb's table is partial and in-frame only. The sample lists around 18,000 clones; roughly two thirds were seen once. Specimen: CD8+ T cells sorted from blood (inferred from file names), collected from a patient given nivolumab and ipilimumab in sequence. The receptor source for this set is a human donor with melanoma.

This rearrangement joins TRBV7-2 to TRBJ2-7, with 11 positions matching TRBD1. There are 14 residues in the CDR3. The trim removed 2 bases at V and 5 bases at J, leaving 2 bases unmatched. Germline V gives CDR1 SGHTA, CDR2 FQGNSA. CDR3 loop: CASSLRDRGNEQYF. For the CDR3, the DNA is TGTGCCAGCAGCTTAAGGGACAGGGGGAACGAGCAGTACTTC.

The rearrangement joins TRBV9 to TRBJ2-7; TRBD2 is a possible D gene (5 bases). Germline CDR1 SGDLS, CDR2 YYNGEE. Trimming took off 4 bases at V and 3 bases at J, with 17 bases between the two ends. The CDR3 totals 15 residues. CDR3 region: CASSSQTGGLYEQYF. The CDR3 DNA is TGTGCCAGCAGCTCCCAGACTGGAGGTCTCTACGAGCAGTACTTC.

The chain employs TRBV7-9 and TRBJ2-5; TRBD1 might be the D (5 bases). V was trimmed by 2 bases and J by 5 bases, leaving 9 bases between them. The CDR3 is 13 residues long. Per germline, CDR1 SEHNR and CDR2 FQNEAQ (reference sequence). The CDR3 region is CASSLYPGETQYF. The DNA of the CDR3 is TGTGCCAGCAGCTTATACCCAGGGGAGACCCAGTACTTC.

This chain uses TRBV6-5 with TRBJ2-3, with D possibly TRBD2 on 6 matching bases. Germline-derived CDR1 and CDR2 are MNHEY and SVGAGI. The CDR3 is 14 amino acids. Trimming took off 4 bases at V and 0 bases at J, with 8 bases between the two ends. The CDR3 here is CASSSRGSTDTQYF. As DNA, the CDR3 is TGTGCCAGCAGTTCTCGGGGGAGCACAGATACGCAGTATTTT.

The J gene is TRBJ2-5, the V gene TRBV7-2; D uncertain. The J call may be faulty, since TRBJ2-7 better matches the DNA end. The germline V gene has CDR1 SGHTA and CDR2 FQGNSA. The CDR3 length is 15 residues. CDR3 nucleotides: TGTGCCAGCAGCTTAGCGGTGGGTTTGCGGTACGAGCAGTACTTC. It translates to CASSLAVGLRYEQYF.

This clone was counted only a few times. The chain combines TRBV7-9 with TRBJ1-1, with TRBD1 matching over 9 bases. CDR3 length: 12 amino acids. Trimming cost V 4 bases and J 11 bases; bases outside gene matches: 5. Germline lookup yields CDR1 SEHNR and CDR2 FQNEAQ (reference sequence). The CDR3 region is CASSSGTGNAFF. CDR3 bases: TGTGCCAGCAGCTCCGGGACAGGGAATGCTTTCTTT.

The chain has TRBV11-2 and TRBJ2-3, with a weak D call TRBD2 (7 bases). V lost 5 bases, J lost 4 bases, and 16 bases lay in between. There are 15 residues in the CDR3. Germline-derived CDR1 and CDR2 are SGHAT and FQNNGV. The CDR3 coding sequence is TGTGCCAGCAGCGGGGGGGGCCTTGGGGCAGATACGCAGTATTTT. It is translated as CASSGGGLGADTQYF. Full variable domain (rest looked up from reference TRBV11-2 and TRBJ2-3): EAGVAQSPRYKIIEKRQSVAFWCNPISGHATLYWYQQILGQGPKLLIQFQNNGVVDDSQLPKDRFSAERLKGVDSTLKIQPAKLEDSAVYLCASSGGGLGADTQYFGPGTRLTVL.

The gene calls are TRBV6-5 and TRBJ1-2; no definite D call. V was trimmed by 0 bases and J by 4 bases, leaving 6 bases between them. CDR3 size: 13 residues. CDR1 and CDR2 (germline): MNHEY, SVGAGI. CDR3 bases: TGTGCCAGCAGTTACTCTTCCCTCTATGGCTACACCTTC. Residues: CASSYSSLYGYTF.

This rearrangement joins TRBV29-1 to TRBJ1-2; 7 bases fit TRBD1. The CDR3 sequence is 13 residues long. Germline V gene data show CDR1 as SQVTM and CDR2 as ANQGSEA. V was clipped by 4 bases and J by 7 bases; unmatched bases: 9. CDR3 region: CSVGPRGDSGYTF. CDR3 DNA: TGCAGCGTTGGCCCCAGAGGGGACAGTGGCTACACCTTC. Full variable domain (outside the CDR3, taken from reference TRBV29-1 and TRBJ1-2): SAVISQKPSRDICQRGTSLTIQCQVDSQVTMMFWYRQQPGQSLTLIATANQGSEATYESGFVIDKFPISRPNLTFSTLTVSNMSPEDSSIYLCSVGPRGDSGYTFGSGTRLTVV.

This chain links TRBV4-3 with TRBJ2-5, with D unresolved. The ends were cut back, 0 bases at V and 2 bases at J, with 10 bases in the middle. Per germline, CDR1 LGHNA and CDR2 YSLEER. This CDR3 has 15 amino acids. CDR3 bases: TGCGCCAGCAGCCAAGATTGGGCCGGTCAAGAGACCCAGTACTTC. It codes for CASSQDWAGQETQYF.

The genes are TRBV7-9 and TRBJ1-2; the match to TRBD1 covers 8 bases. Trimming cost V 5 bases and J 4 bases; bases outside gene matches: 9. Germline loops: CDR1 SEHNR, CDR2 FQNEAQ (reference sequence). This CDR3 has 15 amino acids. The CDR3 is CASSPVTGVGYGYTF. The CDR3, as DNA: TGTGCCAGCAGCCCGGTGACAGGGGTGGGCTATGGCTACACCTTC.

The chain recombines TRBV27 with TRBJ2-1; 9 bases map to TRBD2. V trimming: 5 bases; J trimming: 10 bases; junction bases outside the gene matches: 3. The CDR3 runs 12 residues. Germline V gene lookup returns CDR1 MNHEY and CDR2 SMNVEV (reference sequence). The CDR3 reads CASSGTSREQFF. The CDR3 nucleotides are TGTGCCAGCAGTGGGACTAGCAGGGAGCAGTTCTTC.

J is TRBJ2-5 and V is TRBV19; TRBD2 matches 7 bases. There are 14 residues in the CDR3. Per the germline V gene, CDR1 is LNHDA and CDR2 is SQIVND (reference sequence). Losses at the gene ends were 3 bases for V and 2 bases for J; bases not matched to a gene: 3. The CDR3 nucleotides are TGTGCCAGTAGTATGTATAGCGGGCAAGAGACCCAGTACTTC. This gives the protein CASSMYSGQETQYF. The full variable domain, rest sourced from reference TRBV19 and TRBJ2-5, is DGGITQSPKYLFRKEGQNVTLSCEQNLNHDAMYWYRQDPGQGLRLIYYSQIVNDFQKGDIAEGYSVSREKKESFPLTVTSAQKNPTAFYLCASSMYSGQETQYFGPGTRLLVL.

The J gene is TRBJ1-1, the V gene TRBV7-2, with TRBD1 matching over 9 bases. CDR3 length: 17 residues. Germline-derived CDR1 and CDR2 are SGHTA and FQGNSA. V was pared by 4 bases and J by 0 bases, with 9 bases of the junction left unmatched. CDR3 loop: CASSSGTGRWVNTEAFF. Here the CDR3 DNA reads TGTGCCAGCAGCTCCGGGACAGGGCGATGGGTGAACACTGAAGCTTTCTTT.

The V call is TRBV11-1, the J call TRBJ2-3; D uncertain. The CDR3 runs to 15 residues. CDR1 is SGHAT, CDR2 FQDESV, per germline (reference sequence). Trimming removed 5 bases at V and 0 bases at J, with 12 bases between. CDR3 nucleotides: TGTGCCAGCAGCCCCCCAGGCCGTAGCACAGATACGCAGTATTTT. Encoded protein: CASSPPGRSTDTQYF. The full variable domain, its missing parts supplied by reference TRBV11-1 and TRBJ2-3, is EAEVAQSPRYKITEKSQAVAFWCDPISGHATLYWYRQILGQGPELLVQFQDESVVDDSQLPKDRFSAERLKGVDSTLKIQPAELGDSAMYLCASSPPGRSTDTQYFGPGTRLTVL.

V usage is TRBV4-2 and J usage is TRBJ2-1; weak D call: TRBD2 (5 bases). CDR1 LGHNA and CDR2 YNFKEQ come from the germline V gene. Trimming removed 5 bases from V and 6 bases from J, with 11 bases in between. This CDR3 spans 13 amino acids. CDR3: CASSSGLFNEQFF. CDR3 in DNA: TGTGCCAGCAGCTCTGGACTGTTCAATGAGCAGTTCTTC.

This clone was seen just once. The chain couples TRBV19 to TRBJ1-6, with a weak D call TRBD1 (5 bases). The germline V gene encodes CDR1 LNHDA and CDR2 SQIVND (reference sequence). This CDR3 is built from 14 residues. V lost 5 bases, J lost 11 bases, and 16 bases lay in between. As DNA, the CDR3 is TGTGCCAGTAGTGAACCCAGGGAAGGTCCACCCCTCCACTTT. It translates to CASSEPREGPPLHF.

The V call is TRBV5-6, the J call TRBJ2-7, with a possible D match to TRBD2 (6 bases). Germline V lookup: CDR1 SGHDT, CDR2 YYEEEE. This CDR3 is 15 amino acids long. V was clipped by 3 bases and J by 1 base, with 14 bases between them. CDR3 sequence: CASSSSGTGSYEQYF. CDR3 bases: TGTGCCAGCAGCTCGTCCGGGACTGGATCCTACGAGCAGTACTTC. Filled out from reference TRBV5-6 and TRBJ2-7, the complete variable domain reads DAGVTQSPTHLIKTRGQQVTLRCSPKSGHDTVSWYQQALGQGPQFIFQYYEEEERQRGNFPDRFSGHQFPNYSSELNVNALLLGDSALYLCASSSSGTGSYEQYFGPGTRLTVT.

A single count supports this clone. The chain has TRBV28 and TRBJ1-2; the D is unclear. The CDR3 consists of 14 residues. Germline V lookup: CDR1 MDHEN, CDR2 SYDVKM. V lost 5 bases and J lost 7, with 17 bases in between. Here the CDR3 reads CASSRWEGPTGYTF. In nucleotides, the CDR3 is TGTGCCAGCAGTCGCTGGGAGGGCCCTACTGGCTACACCTTC.

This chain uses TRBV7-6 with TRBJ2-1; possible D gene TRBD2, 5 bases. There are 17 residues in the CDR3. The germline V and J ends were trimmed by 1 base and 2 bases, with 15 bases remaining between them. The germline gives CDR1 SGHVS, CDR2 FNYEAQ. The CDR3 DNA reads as TGTGCCAGCAGCTTAGATAGGGTGGAGGTAGCCTACAATGAGCAGTTCTTC. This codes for CASSLDRVEVAYNEQFF.

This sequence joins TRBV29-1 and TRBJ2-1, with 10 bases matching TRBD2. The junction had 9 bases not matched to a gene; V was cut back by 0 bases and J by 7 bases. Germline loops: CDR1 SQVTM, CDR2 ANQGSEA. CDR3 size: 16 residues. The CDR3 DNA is TGCAGCGTTGAAGAGACGCTAGCGGGAGCCGAAAATGAGCAGTTCTTC. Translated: CSVEETLAGAENEQFF.